The present TCR beta chain was sequenced within a study of OX40 agonist ivuxolimab in advanced cancers. Overall study: Patients got intravenous ivuxolimab at 0.01 to 10 mg/kg every 2 weeks.

The protocol was immunoSEQ multiplex PCR, while the TCRdb copy is restricted to in-frame clones and leaves out a portion. The table shows tens of thousands of clones, with around 80% occurring only once. Per the germline V gene, CDR1 is SEHNR and CDR2 is FQNEAQ (reference sequence). The CDR3 is made up of 13 amino acids. Trimming took off 5 bases at V and 2 bases at J, with 9 bases between the two ends. This sequence joins TRBV7-9 and TRBJ2-5; perhaps TRBD2 as D (6 bases). The sequence derives from an adult with an advanced solid tumor such as melanoma, head and neck, liver or kidney cancer. The sequenced sample was CD4+ or CD8+ T cells sorted from blood, obtained in a trial of the OX40 agonist ivuxolimab. As DNA, the CDR3 is TGTGCCAGCAGCCCGGGGGATCAAGAGACCCAGTACTTC. Amino acid sequence: CASSPGDQETQYF.